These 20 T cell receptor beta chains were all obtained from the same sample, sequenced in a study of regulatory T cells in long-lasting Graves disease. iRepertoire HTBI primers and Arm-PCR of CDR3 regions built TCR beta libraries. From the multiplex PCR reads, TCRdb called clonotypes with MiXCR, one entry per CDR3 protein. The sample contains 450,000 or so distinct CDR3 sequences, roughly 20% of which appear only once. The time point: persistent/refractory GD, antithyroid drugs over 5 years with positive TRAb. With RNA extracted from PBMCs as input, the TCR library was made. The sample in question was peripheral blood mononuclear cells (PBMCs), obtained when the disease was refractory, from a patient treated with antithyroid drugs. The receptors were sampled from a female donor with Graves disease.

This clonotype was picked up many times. CDR3 residues: CASSLKGTAYEQYF. CDR3 nucleotide sequence: TGTGCCAGCAGCCTTAAGGGGACAGCCTACGAGCAGTACTTC. V and J are TRBV7-8 and TRBJ2-7; 7 bases are a match to TRBD1. The trim removed 5 bases at V and 2 bases at J, leaving 6 bases unmatched. This CDR3 spans 14 amino acids. The V gene's germline CDR1 is SGHVS and CDR2 FQNEAQ.

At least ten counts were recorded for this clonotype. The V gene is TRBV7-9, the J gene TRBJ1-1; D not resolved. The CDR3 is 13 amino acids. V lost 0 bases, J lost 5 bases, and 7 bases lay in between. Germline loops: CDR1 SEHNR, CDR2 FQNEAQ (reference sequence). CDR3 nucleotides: TGTGCCAGCAGCTTAGCGGTTGGGACTGAAGCTTTCTTT. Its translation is CASSLAVGTEAFF.

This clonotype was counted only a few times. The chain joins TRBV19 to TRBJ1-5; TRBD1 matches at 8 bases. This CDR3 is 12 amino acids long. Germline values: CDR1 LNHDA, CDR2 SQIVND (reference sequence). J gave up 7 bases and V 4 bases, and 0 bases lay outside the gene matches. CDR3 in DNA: TGTGCCAGTAGTAACAGGGGGCAGCCCCAGCATTTT. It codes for CASSNRGQPQHF.

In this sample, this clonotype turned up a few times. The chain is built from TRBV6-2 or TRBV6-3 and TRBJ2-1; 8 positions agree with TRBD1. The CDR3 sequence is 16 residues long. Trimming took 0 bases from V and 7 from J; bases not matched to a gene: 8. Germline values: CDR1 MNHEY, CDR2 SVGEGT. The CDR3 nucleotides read TGTGCCAGCAGTTACTCCGGTACAGGGGGAATGAATGAGCAGTTCTTC. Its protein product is CASSYSGTGGMNEQFF.

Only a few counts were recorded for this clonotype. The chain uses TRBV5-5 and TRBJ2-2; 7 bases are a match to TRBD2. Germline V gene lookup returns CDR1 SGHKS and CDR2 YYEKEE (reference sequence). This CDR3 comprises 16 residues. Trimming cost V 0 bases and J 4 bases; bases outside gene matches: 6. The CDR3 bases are TGTGCCAGCAGCTTGGGGCTAGCGGACCTCACCGGGGAGCTGTTTTTT. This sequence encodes CASSLGLADLTGELFF.

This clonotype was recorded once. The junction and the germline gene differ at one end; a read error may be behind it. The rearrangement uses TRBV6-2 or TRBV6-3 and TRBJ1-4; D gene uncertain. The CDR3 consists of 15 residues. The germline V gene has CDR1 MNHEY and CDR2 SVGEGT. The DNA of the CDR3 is TGTGCCAGCAGTTATCACAAGGGATCTGGGGAAAAACCGTTTTTT. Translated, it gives CASSYHKGSGEKPFF.

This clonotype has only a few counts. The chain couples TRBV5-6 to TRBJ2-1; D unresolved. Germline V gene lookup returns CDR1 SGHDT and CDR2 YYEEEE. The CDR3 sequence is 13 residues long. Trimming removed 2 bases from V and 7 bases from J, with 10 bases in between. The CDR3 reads CASSFELSNEQFF. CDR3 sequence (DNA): TGTGCCAGCAGCTTTGAGCTGTCTAATGAGCAGTTCTTC.

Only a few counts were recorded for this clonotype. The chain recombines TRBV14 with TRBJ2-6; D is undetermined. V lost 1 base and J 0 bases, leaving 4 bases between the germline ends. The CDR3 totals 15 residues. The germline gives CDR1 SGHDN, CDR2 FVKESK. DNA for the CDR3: TGTGCCAGCAGCCAAGCGGTCTCTGGGGCCAACGTCCTGACTTTC. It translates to CASSQAVSGANVLTF.

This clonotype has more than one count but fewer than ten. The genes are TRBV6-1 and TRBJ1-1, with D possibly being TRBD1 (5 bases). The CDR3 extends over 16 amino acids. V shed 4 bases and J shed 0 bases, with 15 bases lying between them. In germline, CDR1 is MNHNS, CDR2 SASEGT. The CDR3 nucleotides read TGTGCCAGCAGTGTGGGGACTGTCAGCATGAACACTGAAGCTTTCTTT. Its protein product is CASSVGTVSMNTEAFF.

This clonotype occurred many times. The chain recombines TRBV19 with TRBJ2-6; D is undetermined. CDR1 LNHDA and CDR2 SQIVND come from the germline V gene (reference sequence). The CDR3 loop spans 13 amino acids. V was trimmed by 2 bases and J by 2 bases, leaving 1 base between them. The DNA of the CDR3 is TGTGCCAGTAGTATAACTGGGGCCAACGTCCTGACTTTC. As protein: CASSITGANVLTF.

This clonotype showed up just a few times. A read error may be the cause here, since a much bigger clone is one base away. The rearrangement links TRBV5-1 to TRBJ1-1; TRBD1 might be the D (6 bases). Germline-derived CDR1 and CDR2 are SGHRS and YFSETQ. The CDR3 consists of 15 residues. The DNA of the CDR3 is TGCGCCAGCAGCTTGGAACCCAGGGGTAACACTGGAGCTTTCTTT. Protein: CASSLEPRGNTGAFF.

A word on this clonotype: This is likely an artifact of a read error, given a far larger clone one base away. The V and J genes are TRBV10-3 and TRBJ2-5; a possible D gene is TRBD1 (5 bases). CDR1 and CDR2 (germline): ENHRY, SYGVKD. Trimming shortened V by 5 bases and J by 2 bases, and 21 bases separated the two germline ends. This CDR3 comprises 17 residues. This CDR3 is CAISSSGWGAPQETQYF. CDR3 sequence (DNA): TGTGCCATCAGTTCATCAGGGTGGGGTGCCCCTCAAGAGACCCAGTACTTC.

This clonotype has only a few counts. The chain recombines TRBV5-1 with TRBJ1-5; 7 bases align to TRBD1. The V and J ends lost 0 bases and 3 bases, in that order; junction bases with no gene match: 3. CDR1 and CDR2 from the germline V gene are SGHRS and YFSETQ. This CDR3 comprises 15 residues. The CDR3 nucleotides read TGCGCCAGCAGCTTGGGGGACAGAAACAATCAGCCCCAGCATTTT. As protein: CASSLGDRNNQPQHF.

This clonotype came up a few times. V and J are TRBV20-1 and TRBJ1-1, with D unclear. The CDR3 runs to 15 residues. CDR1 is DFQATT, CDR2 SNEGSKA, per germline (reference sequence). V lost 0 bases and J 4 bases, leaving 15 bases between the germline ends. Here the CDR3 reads CSARDSQIEVTEAFF. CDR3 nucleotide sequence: TGCAGTGCTAGAGATAGCCAGATCGAGGTCACTGAAGCTTTCTTT.

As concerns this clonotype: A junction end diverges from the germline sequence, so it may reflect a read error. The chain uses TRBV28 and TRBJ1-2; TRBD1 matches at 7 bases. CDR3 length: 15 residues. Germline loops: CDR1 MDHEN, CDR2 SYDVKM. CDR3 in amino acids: CASSAQGGLGGQTIF. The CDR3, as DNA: TGTGCCAGCAGCGCCCAGGGAGGTTTGGGGGGACAGACCATATTC.

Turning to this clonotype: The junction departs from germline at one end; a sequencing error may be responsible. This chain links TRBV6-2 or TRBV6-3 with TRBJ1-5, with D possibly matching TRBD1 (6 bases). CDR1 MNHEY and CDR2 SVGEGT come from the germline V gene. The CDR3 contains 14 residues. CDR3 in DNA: TGTGCCAGCGGTTACTCAGGGGGCAATCAGCCCCAGCATTTT. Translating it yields CASGYSGGNQPQHF.

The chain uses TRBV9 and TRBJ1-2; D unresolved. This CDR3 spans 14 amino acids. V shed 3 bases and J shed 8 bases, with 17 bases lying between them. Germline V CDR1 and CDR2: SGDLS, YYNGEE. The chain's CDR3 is CASSGGPGSDGYTF. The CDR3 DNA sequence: TGTGCCAGCAGCGGAGGGCCGGGTTCAGACGGCTACACCTTC.

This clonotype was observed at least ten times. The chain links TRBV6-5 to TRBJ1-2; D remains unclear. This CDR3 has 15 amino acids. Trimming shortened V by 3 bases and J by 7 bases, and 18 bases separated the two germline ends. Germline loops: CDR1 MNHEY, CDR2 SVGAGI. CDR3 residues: CASSYHDRTSLGYTF. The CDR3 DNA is TGTGCCAGCAGTTATCACGACCGGACCTCGCTTGGCTACACCTTC.

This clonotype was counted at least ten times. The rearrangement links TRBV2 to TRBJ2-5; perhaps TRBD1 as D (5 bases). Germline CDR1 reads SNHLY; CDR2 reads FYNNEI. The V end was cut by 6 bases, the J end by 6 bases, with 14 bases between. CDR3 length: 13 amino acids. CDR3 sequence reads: CASRGPGRKTQYF. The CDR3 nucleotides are TGTGCCAGCAGGGGTCCAGGGCGGAAGACCCAGTACTTC.

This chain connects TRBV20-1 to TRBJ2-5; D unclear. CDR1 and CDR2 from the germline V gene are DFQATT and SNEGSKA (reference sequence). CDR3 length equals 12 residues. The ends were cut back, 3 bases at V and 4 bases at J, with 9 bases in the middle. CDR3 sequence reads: CSASAAPETQYF. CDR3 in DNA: TGCAGTGCTAGTGCAGCGCCAGAGACCCAGTACTTC.